A selection of T cell receptor beta chains follows, all from one sample in a study of blood T cell repertoires in COVID-19. TCRdb keeps only in-frame clones here, not all; method: immunoSEQ multiplex PCR. The data show around 150,000 clones, 70% to 90% seen once. Sample: peripheral blood. The receptors stem from a man in his sixties with acute or convalescent COVID-19. Each CDR3 is given with its conserved first and last residue. Fields, in order: V gene, J gene, D gene, clone size, CDR3 DNA, CDR3 protein. A D gene is named only where the DNA matches it firmly. Not every row has a clone size; where given, it reads once, few, many or a size class.

v_gene: TRBV28; j_gene: TRBJ2-7; d_gene: TRBD1; abundance: NA; CDR3nt: TGTGCCAGCAGTTTATCGAGGGGGCAAGAGGAGCAGTACTTC; CDR3aa: CASSLSRGQEEQYF
v_gene: TRBV2; j_gene: TRBJ1-5; d_gene: NA; abundance: once; CDR3nt: TGTGCCAGCAGCCGCCGGGAGGGAAGGGATCAGCCCCAGCATTTT; CDR3aa: CASSRREGRDQPQHF
v_gene: TRBV2; j_gene: TRBJ2-3; d_gene: TRBD2; abundance: NA; CDR3nt: TGTGCCAGCAGTGAAGTTATACTAGCGGGAGCAGATACGCAGTATTTT; CDR3aa: CASSEVILAGADTQYF
v_gene: TRBV5-1; j_gene: TRBJ2-5; d_gene: TRBD1; abundance: NA; CDR3nt: TGCGCCAGCAGCAACAGGGGGACGGCGGAGACCCAGTACTTC; CDR3aa: CASSNRGTAETQYF
v_gene: TRBV5-1; j_gene: TRBJ1-1; d_gene: NA; abundance: NA; CDR3nt: TGCGCCAGCAGCTTACAGGAGCCTGGCGAGGCTTTCTTT; CDR3aa: CASSLQEPGEAFF
v_gene: TRBV5-1; j_gene: TRBJ1-1; d_gene: NA; abundance: NA; CDR3nt: TGCGCCAGCAGCTTGGGTCAAACCGGCACTGAAGCTTTCTTT; CDR3aa: CASSLGQTGTEAFF
v_gene: TRBV7-9; j_gene: TRBJ2-1; d_gene: NA; abundance: NA; CDR3nt: TGTGCCAGCAGCTTAAGGCGGGCAGGTGCCTACAATGAGCAGTTCTTC; CDR3aa: CASSLRRAGAYNEQFF
v_gene: TRBV4-2; j_gene: TRBJ1-2; d_gene: NA; abundance: NA; CDR3nt: TGTGCCAGCAGCCAAGATGTCGGAGACTATGGCTACACCTTC; CDR3aa: CASSQDVGDYGYTF
v_gene: TRBV7-6; j_gene: TRBJ2-5; d_gene: NA; abundance: NA; CDR3nt: TGTGCCAGCAGCCTTAAAGAGACCCAGTACTTC; CDR3aa: CASSLKETQYF
v_gene: TRBV6-5; j_gene: TRBJ2-1; d_gene: NA; abundance: NA; CDR3nt: TGTGCCAGCAGCCAAGGGCGGGGCAATGAGCAGTTCTTC; CDR3aa: CASSQGRGNEQFF
v_gene: TRBV30; j_gene: TRBJ2-7; d_gene: NA; abundance: NA; CDR3nt: TGTGCCTGGAGCAGGACCTACGAGCAGTACTTC; CDR3aa: CAWSRTYEQYF
v_gene: TRBV19; j_gene: TRBJ1-6; d_gene: TRBD1; abundance: NA; CDR3nt: TGTGCCAGTAGTCCCCCCTCTACAGGGGGCTCTTCACCCCTCCACTTT; CDR3aa: CASSPPSTGGSSPLHF
v_gene: TRBV6-5; j_gene: TRBJ2-1; d_gene: NA; abundance: NA; CDR3nt: TGTGCCAGCAGAGTAGCGCCGAGCCGGATCAATGAGCAGTTCTTC; CDR3aa: CASRVAPSRINEQFF
v_gene: TRBV27; j_gene: TRBJ2-1; d_gene: TRBD2; abundance: NA; CDR3nt: TGTGCCAGCAGCGGGACTAGCGGAACACACAATGAGCAGTTCTTC; CDR3aa: CASSGTSGTHNEQFF
v_gene: TRBV3-1/TRBV3-2; j_gene: TRBJ1-1; d_gene: NA; abundance: NA; CDR3nt: TGTGCCAGCAGCACCAGGGTCGGAACTGAAGCTTTCTTT; CDR3aa: CASSTRVGTEAFF
v_gene: TRBV10-2; j_gene: TRBJ2-3; d_gene: TRBD2; abundance: once; CDR3nt: TGCGCCAGCATGGGGACTAGCGGCACAGATACGCAGTATTTT; CDR3aa: CASMGTSGTDTQYF
v_gene: TRBV11-2; j_gene: TRBJ2-7; d_gene: NA; abundance: NA; CDR3nt: TGTGCCAGCAGCTTAGTGGAGGTAGACCAAGCTTGGGAGCAGTACTTC; CDR3aa: CASSLVEVDQAWEQYF
v_gene: TRBV2; j_gene: TRBJ2-1; d_gene: NA; abundance: once; CDR3nt: TGTGCCAGCAGACCCGAGGATGAGCAGTTCTTC; CDR3aa: CASRPEDEQFF
v_gene: TRBV30; j_gene: TRBJ1-6; d_gene: TRBD1; abundance: once; CDR3nt: TGTGCCTGGCGCATACAGGGGACGTATAATTCACCCCTCCACTTT; CDR3aa: CAWRIQGTYNSPLHF
v_gene: TRBV6-6; j_gene: TRBJ2-1; d_gene: TRBD2; abundance: NA; CDR3nt: TGTGCCAGCAGTCCAGTGGGAAGCGGGAGGGCAAGGAATGAGCAGTTCTTC; CDR3aa: CASSPVGSGRARNEQFF
v_gene: TRBV29-1; j_gene: TRBJ2-1; d_gene: NA; abundance: once; CDR3nt: TGCAGCGTTGGACCCAGGGGCGGTGAGCAGTTCTTC; CDR3aa: CSVGPRGGEQFF
v_gene: TRBV7-2; j_gene: TRBJ2-2; d_gene: NA; abundance: NA; CDR3nt: TGTGCCAGCAGCTTAGTGGGGGGCACCGGGGAGCTGTTTTTT; CDR3aa: CASSLVGGTGELFF
v_gene: TRBV3-1/TRBV3-2; j_gene: TRBJ2-7; d_gene: TRBD1; abundance: NA; CDR3nt: TGTGCCAGCAGCCAACTATCCCGGGACAGCGAGCAGTACTTC; CDR3aa: CASSQLSRDSEQYF
v_gene: TRBV18; j_gene: TRBJ2-6; d_gene: NA; abundance: few; CDR3nt: TGTGCCAGCTCACCTCTTTCTGGGGCCAACGTCCTGACTTTC; CDR3aa: CASSPLSGANVLTF
v_gene: TRBV6-4; j_gene: TRBJ1-1; d_gene: NA; abundance: NA; CDR3nt: TGTGCCAGCAGTCGGGAGAGGGACACTGAAGCTTTCTTT; CDR3aa: CASSRERDTEAFF
v_gene: TRBV28; j_gene: TRBJ1-5; d_gene: NA; abundance: NA; CDR3nt: TGTGCCAGCAGTTTATTTACAGGGAATCAGCCCCAGCATTTT; CDR3aa: CASSLFTGNQPQHF
v_gene: TRBV7-2; j_gene: TRBJ2-7; d_gene: NA; abundance: NA; CDR3nt: TGTGCCAGCAGCTTAGGGGGCGGGACCCAGGGAGGCTACGAGCAGTACTTC; CDR3aa: CASSLGGGTQGGYEQYF
v_gene: TRBV6-1; j_gene: TRBJ2-5; d_gene: TRBD2; abundance: NA; CDR3nt: TGTGCCAGCAGTGAGGGGACTAGCGGGCAAGAGACCCAGTACTTC; CDR3aa: CASSEGTSGQETQYF
v_gene: TRBV30; j_gene: TRBJ1-2; d_gene: NA; abundance: NA; CDR3nt: TGTGCCTGGGAAGATAGGGGGACCTACACCTTC; CDR3aa: CAWEDRGTYTF
v_gene: TRBV24-1; j_gene: TRBJ2-1; d_gene: NA; abundance: few; CDR3nt: TGTGCCACCAGTGATCCAGGGGAAACTGCCAATGAGCAGTTCTTC; CDR3aa: CATSDPGETANEQFF
v_gene: TRBV29-1; j_gene: TRBJ2-7; d_gene: NA; abundance: NA; CDR3nt: TGCAGCGTAGGCGGGACGCGCTACGAGCAGTACTTC; CDR3aa: CSVGGTRYEQYF
v_gene: TRBV18; j_gene: TRBJ2-1; d_gene: TRBD2; abundance: few; CDR3nt: TGTGCCAGCTCACCGAAAGCGGGAGGTTCCTACAATGAGCAGTTCTTC; CDR3aa: CASSPKAGGSYNEQFF
v_gene: TRBV21-1; j_gene: TRBJ1-2; d_gene: NA; abundance: NA; CDR3nt: TGTGCCAGCAGTAAAAGAGCGGGTGTGGTCTATGGCTACACCTTC; CDR3aa: CASSKRAGVVYGYTF
v_gene: TRBV6-5; j_gene: TRBJ1-2; d_gene: NA; abundance: NA; CDR3nt: TGTGCCAGCAGTTACTCTGGCCACTCGGGCTATGGCTACACCTTC; CDR3aa: CASSYSGHSGYGYTF
v_gene: TRBV6-5; j_gene: TRBJ1-3; d_gene: NA; abundance: NA; CDR3nt: TGTGCCAGCAGTTCGGAGGGAAACACCATATATTTT; CDR3aa: CASSSEGNTIYF
v_gene: TRBV29-1; j_gene: TRBJ1-6; d_gene: NA; abundance: NA; CDR3nt: TGCAGCGTTGAACGGCGGGGGTCTTGCTCACCCCTCCACTTT; CDR3aa: CSVERRGSCSPLHF
v_gene: TRBV16; j_gene: TRBJ2-1; d_gene: NA; abundance: NA; CDR3nt: TGTGCCAGCAGCCAAAGGGAAAACAGGGAGCAGTTCTTC; CDR3aa: CASSQRENREQFF
v_gene: TRBV19; j_gene: TRBJ2-7; d_gene: TRBD2; abundance: NA; CDR3nt: TGTGCCAGTAGGAGGAGTCTAGCGGGATCCGTGACCTACGAGCAGTACTTC; CDR3aa: CASRRSLAGSVTYEQYF
v_gene: TRBV28; j_gene: TRBJ1-1; d_gene: TRBD1; abundance: few; CDR3nt: TGTGCCAGCAGGGGGACAGGGAACACTGAAGCTTTCTTT; CDR3aa: CASRGTGNTEAFF
v_gene: TRBV30; j_gene: TRBJ2-5; d_gene: NA; abundance: NA; CDR3nt: TGTGCCTGGAGCCCCGGGGGGCAGCTCCAAGAGACCCAGTACTTC; CDR3aa: CAWSPGGQLQETQYF
v_gene: TRBV5-1; j_gene: TRBJ2-2; d_gene: NA; abundance: NA; CDR3nt: TGCGCCACCAGGACTTCAAACACCGGGGAGCTGTTTTTT; CDR3aa: CATRTSNTGELFF
v_gene: TRBV4-1; j_gene: TRBJ1-5; d_gene: TRBD1; abundance: NA; CDR3nt: TGCGCCAGCAGCCCAAAACTGGTGGACAGGGCGAACAATCAGCCCCAGCATTTT; CDR3aa: CASSPKLVDRANNQPQHF
v_gene: TRBV7-3; j_gene: TRBJ2-1; d_gene: NA; abundance: NA; CDR3nt: TGTGCCAGCAGCCCAATAGAGGGCGATGAGCAGTTCTTC; CDR3aa: CASSPIEGDEQFF
v_gene: TRBV29-1; j_gene: TRBJ2-7; d_gene: NA; abundance: NA; CDR3nt: TGCAGCGCCGGGACAAGCTTCGAGCAGTACTTC; CDR3aa: CSAGTSFEQYF
v_gene: TRBV2; j_gene: TRBJ2-7; d_gene: TRBD1; abundance: NA; CDR3nt: TGTGCCAGCAGATTGGACAGGGGGGCCGGGGACGAGCAGTACTTC; CDR3aa: CASRLDRGAGDEQYF
v_gene: TRBV30; j_gene: TRBJ2-3; d_gene: NA; abundance: NA; CDR3nt: TGTGCCTGGAGTGGGACTACGCACAGCACAGATACGCAGTATTTT; CDR3aa: CAWSGTTHSTDTQYF
v_gene: TRBV28; j_gene: TRBJ2-1; d_gene: NA; abundance: NA; CDR3nt: TGTGCCAGCGGGACCCCGGGAGAGTACAATGAGCAGTTCTTC; CDR3aa: CASGTPGEYNEQFF
v_gene: TRBV7-2; j_gene: TRBJ1-1; d_gene: NA; abundance: NA; CDR3nt: TGTGCCAGCAAGAGGGCGCGGATCACTGAAGCTTTCTTT; CDR3aa: CASKRARITEAFF
v_gene: TRBV4-1; j_gene: TRBJ1-2; d_gene: TRBD1; abundance: NA; CDR3nt: TGCGCCAGCAGCCTTTGGACAGGGATAGCTAACTATGGCTACACCTTC; CDR3aa: CASSLWTGIANYGYTF
v_gene: TRBV5-4; j_gene: TRBJ1-5; d_gene: NA; abundance: NA; CDR3nt: TGTGCCAGCAGCTTAGGAGGCGGGAGCAATCAGCCCCAGCATTTT; CDR3aa: CASSLGGGSNQPQHF
v_gene: TRBV27; j_gene: TRBJ2-7; d_gene: TRBD2; abundance: once; CDR3nt: TGTGCCAGCAGTTTAGGTTTAAGACTAGCGGGGACCTACGAGCAGTACTTC; CDR3aa: CASSLGLRLAGTYEQYF
v_gene: TRBV2; j_gene: TRBJ1-2; d_gene: NA; abundance: NA; CDR3nt: TGTGCCAGCAGTGCGTACTATGGCTACACCTTC; CDR3aa: CASSAYYGYTF
v_gene: TRBV7-9; j_gene: TRBJ1-3; d_gene: NA; abundance: NA; CDR3nt: TGTGCCAGCAGCCCCGGGGTCAGCTCTGGAAACACCATATATTTT; CDR3aa: CASSPGVSSGNTIYF
v_gene: TRBV7-8; j_gene: TRBJ2-3; d_gene: NA; abundance: few; CDR3nt: TGTGCCAGCAGCACCCGCGGGGACTCTTACACAGATACGCAGTATTTT; CDR3aa: CASSTRGDSYTDTQYF
v_gene: TRBV11-2; j_gene: TRBJ1-2; d_gene: NA; abundance: NA; CDR3nt: TGTGCCAGCAGCTTAGATCAGGGGTTCTTTGGCTACACCTTC; CDR3aa: CASSLDQGFFGYTF
v_gene: TRBV19; j_gene: TRBJ1-5; d_gene: NA; abundance: NA; CDR3nt: TGTGCCAGTACCCAGGGGCTCGGCAATCAGCCCCAGCATTTT; CDR3aa: CASTQGLGNQPQHF
v_gene: TRBV24-1; j_gene: TRBJ1-2; d_gene: TRBD1; abundance: once; CDR3nt: TGTGCCACCAGTGACCCCGGGACAGAGGTCTATGGCTACACCTTC; CDR3aa: CATSDPGTEVYGYTF
v_gene: TRBV19; j_gene: TRBJ2-2; d_gene: TRBD1; abundance: NA; CDR3nt: TGTGCCGCCAAAGACAGGGGTCCCAACACCGGGGAGCTGTTTTTT; CDR3aa: CAAKDRGPNTGELFF
v_gene: TRBV6-6; j_gene: TRBJ2-1; d_gene: TRBD2; abundance: NA; CDR3nt: TGTGCCAGCAGTTTGTTAGCGGGAAGGGGTGAGCAGTTCTTC; CDR3aa: CASSLLAGRGEQFF
v_gene: TRBV6-1; j_gene: TRBJ2-1; d_gene: TRBD2; abundance: NA; CDR3nt: TGTGCCAGCAGTGAATTCGATCTAGCGGGAGCAGGCAATGAGCAGTTCTTC; CDR3aa: CASSEFDLAGAGNEQFF